This entry is about one T cell receptor (beta chain). Its binding antigen is unknown. A much bigger clone sits one base away, suggesting this may be a read error. Here the CDR3 omits its conserved ending phenylalanine or tryptophan, so a read error is the likely source. These data originate in a study of T cells in Graves' hyperthyroidism and ophthalmopathy (dated by TCRdb to about 2019). Regarding the study in general: Peripheral blood was sampled at the time of initial diagnosis, prior to any treatment. A discovery cohort of roughly 100 patients, approximately 44 with Graves' ophthalmopathy and about 60 with stable Graves' hyperthyroidism, was used to find distinguishing TCR V-J signatures. Prospective prediction of ophthalmopathy was tested in an independent validation cohort of about 19 hyperthyroidism patients and 15 to 17 patients who later progressed to ophthalmopathy. The roughly 100 discovery patients were randomly divided into training and test sets at a 7:3 ratio. The study also compared thyroid tissue and blood T-cell repertoires from more than five Graves' hyperthyroidism patients. Once sampling was done, hyperthyroidism patients were given methimazole at a starting dose of 30 mg daily, whereas ophthalmopathy patients were given high-dose intravenous methylprednisolone. TCR Vbeta CDR3 sequencing of roughly 140 peripheral blood samples (43 ophthalmopathy, approximately 80 hyperthyroidism and some 17 progressor patients) is reported in the paper. Beyond this particular receptor, the publication reports: Most expanded thyroid clonotypes (frequency above 0.001) were also found in blood, which suggests that blood repertoires may mirror thyroid immune responses. During validation, the model predicted progression to ophthalmopathy a median of around 7 months ahead of onset, with around 65% sensitivity and less than 85% specificity. Sample size was not statistically predetermined, and blinding of investigators to group allocation was not performed. A model built on a 13 V-J signature distinguished ophthalmopathy from stable hyperthyroidism, reaching around 88% sensitivity and approximately 81% specificity in cross-validation and 80%/75% in testing.

Stable Graves' hyperthyroidism was defined as no progression to ophthalmopathy during 18 months of follow-up. Hyperthyroidism patients were newly diagnosed, with disease duration under 2 months, and aged 18 to 65 years. The study excluded patients with uncontrolled infections, other autoimmune diseases, pregnancy or lactation. Diagnoses were established on the basis of clinical symptoms, serum thyroxine and TRAb, thyroid ultrasound, and orbital computed tomography. Ficoll-Paque density gradient centrifugation was used to isolate PBMCs from approximately 10 ml of fresh peripheral blood. Trizol reagent was used to extract total RNA, and RNA quality was then checked on an Agilent 2100 Bioanalyzer. The CDR3 numbers 15 amino acids, ends counted. The read is trimmed to its CDR3 DNA, 45 bases read in frame from base 1. V and J are trimmed by 4 bases and 0 bases, and the gene matches miss 5 bases of the junction. Based on the germline V gene, the CDR1 and CDR2 sequences are SNHLY and FYNNEI.

The TCR beta CDR3 regions were amplified from the RNA transcripts. A first-round RT-PCR of the TCR CDR3 used the HTBI primer set with the Qiagen OneStep RT-PCR kit. Libraries were constructed in a second round of multiplex PCR, after which size selection and purification were carried out. Sequencing of the libraries was done on an Illumina HiSeq2000 using paired-end 100 bp reads. The source study handled its data this way. Raw data were processed with SOAPnuke, discarding reads with adapters, uncalled bases, mean Phred below 15, or no exact constant-primer or identifier match. High-quality paired reads were merged using COPE v1.2.5, and each unique nucleotide sequence was defined as a clonotype. MiTCR v1.1 was used to align the clonotypes against IMGT TRBV, TRBD and TRBJ reference segments. Only V-J combinations with frequency above 0.0001, covering approximately 99% of repertoires, were analysed. The TCS score was defined as the ratio of F50 (clonal expansion) to E x V (chaos), calculated using BLOSUM62-based TCRdist between CDR3 peptides within each V-J. Welch's t-statistics and random forest reduced roughly 540 V-J features to 13, which were used in a naive Bayes classifier (R e1071). Thyroid-blood repertoire similarity was quantified with the Morisita-Horn index. TCRdb reprocessing: public reads trimmed at Q25 with fastp, clones called with MiXCR, in-frame beta chains kept. A single entry per CDR3 protein holds the most common genes and DNA from its merged rows. These V and J calls are TCRdb output, not the study's own analysis. Present in this sample are 750,000 to 950,000 distinct CDR3 sequences, approximately 40% of which were seen just once. Approximately 10% of the sample is in the top ten clones.

This sequence uses TRBV2 and TRBJ1-1, with 7 central nucleotides matching TRBD1. The receptor was derived from a man younger than 30 with Graves' hyperthyroidism. Sequenced sample: blood. Here is the DNA: TGTGCCAGCAGTGTTACGGGACAGATGAACACTGAAGCTTTCCTT. This gives the protein CASSVTGQMNTEAFL.